Shown below are 17 T cell receptor beta chains from a single sample sequenced in a study of low-dose radiotherapy and immunotherapy resistance in tumors. Time point noted: after trial treatment. Regarding treatment: LDRT plus nivolumab, ipilimumab, low-dose cyclophosphamide and aspirin (RACIN trial). Covering alpha and beta chains, TRAV- and TRBV-specific primers were used for the first-strand cDNA. The PCR that amplified TCRs ran for 20 to 25 cycles, relying on a constant-region primer and a V-primer adapter. TCRdb reanalysed the reads using MiXCR and keeps one entry per CDR3 protein. The data hold tens of thousands of distinct CDR3 sequences, with around a sixth observed a single time. The sample consisted of PBMCs, taken after low-dose radiotherapy plus immunotherapy. The receptors shown here come from a male donor with prostate cancer.

This rearrangement joins TRBV29-1 to TRBJ2-3, with D perhaps matching TRBD1 (9 bases). V lost 6 bases and J lost 2, with 18 bases in between. This CDR3 has 15 amino acids. Germline-derived CDR1 and CDR2 are SQVTM and ANQGSEA. The CDR3 is CSVAGRDRDTDTQYF. As DNA, the CDR3 is TGCAGCGTCGCCGGGAGGGACAGGGACACAGATACGCAGTATTTT.

This clonotype appeared many times. This chain links TRBV20-1 with TRBJ2-4; 9 nucleotides agree with TRBD1. V trimming: 0 bases; J trimming: 1 base; junction bases outside the gene matches: 16. The CDR3 consists of 20 residues. Germline loops: CDR1 DFQATT, CDR2 SNEGSKA (reference sequence). The CDR3 spells CSARDWDRDLDSLAKNIQYF. DNA for the CDR3: TGCAGTGCTAGAGATTGGGACAGGGATCTGGATTCCCTGGCCAAAAACATTCAGTACTTC.

This clonotype has ten or more counts. The genes are TRBV7-8 and TRBJ2-3, with D tentatively TRBD2 (6 bases). The CDR3 is 14 residues long. Trimming cost V 3 bases and J 2 bases, with 9 bases left between them. Germline V gene lookup returns CDR1 SGHVS and CDR2 FQNEAQ. As DNA, the CDR3 is TGTGCCAGCAGCTTGACTAGACCCACAGATACGCAGTATTTT. Translated, it gives CASSLTRPTDTQYF.

At least ten counts were recorded for this clonotype. V is TRBV9 and J is TRBJ1-2; perhaps TRBD1 as D (6 bases). Germline-derived CDR1 and CDR2 are SGDLS and YYNGEE. This CDR3 has 14 amino acids. The V gene lost 4 bases and the J gene lost 8 bases, with 18 bases spanning the gap. The CDR3 sequence: CASSPGASNIGYTF. CDR3 sequence (DNA): TGTGCCAGCAGCCCGGGGGCCTCGAACATCGGCTACACCTTC.

This clonotype came up many times. V and J are TRBV6-2 or TRBV6-3 and TRBJ2-1; no firm D call. Between the trimmed V and J ends, which lost 3 bases and 7 bases, there was a span of 13 bases. Germline-derived CDR1 and CDR2 are MNHEY and SVGEGT. The CDR3 runs 14 residues. DNA of the CDR3: TGTGCCAGCAGTTATGGAGTCCTAAGGAATGAGCAGTTCTTC. Protein: CASSYGVLRNEQFF.

This clonotype has a count of ten or more. The chain links TRBV7-3 to TRBJ2-2; D remains ambiguous. The CDR3 runs 16 residues. Trimming removed 2 bases at V and 1 base at J, with 11 bases between. The germline gives CDR1 SGHTA, CDR2 FQGTGA. CDR3 sequence reads: CASSLERAENTGELFF. The CDR3, as DNA: TGTGCCAGCAGCTTAGAAAGGGCGGAGAACACCGGGGAGCTGTTTTTT.

In its sample, this clonotype was seen many times. The genes are TRBV28 and TRBJ2-5; no definite D call. V was shortened by 1 base and J by 3 bases, with 12 bases between the two germline ends. This CDR3 contains 15 residues. Germline V gene data show CDR1 as MDHEN and CDR2 as SYDVKM. CDR3 in DNA: TGTGCCAGCAGTTTATCCCGGCAGGCGAAAGAGACCCAGTACTTC. Translation gives CASSLSRQAKETQYF.

This clonotype appeared many times. A read error may explain this, as a much larger clone is one base away. This chain uses TRBV5-1 with TRBJ2-7, with TRBD1 matching 8 bases. The germline gives CDR1 SGHRS, CDR2 YFSETQ. CDR3 length: 14 amino acids. The CDR3 region is CASSLGTGGNEQYF. DNA of the CDR3: TGTGCCAGCAGCCTGGGGACAGGAGGCAATGAGCAGTACTTC.

The chain joins TRBV28 to TRBJ2-1; the D gene is possibly TRBD2 (6 bases). The germline V gene has CDR1 MDHEN and CDR2 SYDVKM. This CDR3 has 15 amino acids. Trimming pared 8 bases from V and 12 bases from J, leaving 26 bases between. The CDR3 DNA follows: TGTGCCAGCGCCCTGGGTGGGGGGTTAACAGCGGCGCAGTTCTTC. Its translation is CASALGGGLTAAQFF. The whole variable domain, filled in from reference TRBV28 and TRBJ2-1, reads DVKVTQSSRYLVKRTGEKVFLECVQDMDHENMFWYRQDPGLGLRLIYFSYDVKMKEKGDIPEGYSVSREKKERFSLILESASTNQTSMYLCASALGGGLTAAQFFGPGTRLTVL.

The sample holds a few counts of this clonotype. The V call is TRBV5-6, the J call TRBJ2-7, with 7 nucleotides matching TRBD2. This CDR3 is 14 amino acids long. CDR1 SGHDT and CDR2 YYEEEE come from the germline V gene. Losses at the gene ends were 4 bases for V and 0 bases for J; bases not matched to a gene: 4. The CDR3 protein is CASSLGGISYEQYF. As DNA, the CDR3 is TGTGCCAGCAGCCTGGGGGGGATCTCCTACGAGCAGTACTTC. Combining the CDR3 with reference TRBV5-6 and TRBJ2-7 gives the whole variable domain DAGVTQSPTHLIKTRGQQVTLRCSPKSGHDTVSWYQQALGQGPQFIFQYYEEEERQRGNFPDRFSGHQFPNYSSELNVNALLLGDSALYLCASSLGGISYEQYFGPGTRLTVT.

This clonotype showed up many times. The chain has TRBV27 and TRBJ2-3; TRBD2 matches at 12 bases. This CDR3 is built from 16 residues. Trimming took 5 bases from V and 2 from J; bases not matched to a gene: 5. Germline V gene sequence: CDR1 MNHEY, CDR2 SMNVEV (reference sequence). The CDR3 spells CASSPGLAGHTDTQYF. CDR3 in DNA: TGTGCCAGCAGTCCCGGACTAGCGGGGCACACAGATACGCAGTATTTT.

This clonotype was detected many times. This rearrangement joins TRBV2 to TRBJ2-1, with D perhaps matching TRBD1 (6 bases). The length of the CDR3 is 14 residues. CDR1 and CDR2 (germline): SNHLY, FYNNEI. The germline V and J ends were trimmed by 6 bases and 6 bases, with 15 bases remaining between them. The DNA of the CDR3 is TGTGCCAGCAGGGCACCTCAGGGGCGCAATGAGCAGTTCTTC. It yields the protein CASRAPQGRNEQFF.

This clonotype came up many times. The V call is TRBV10-3, the J call TRBJ2-7; 8 positions agree with TRBD1. This CDR3 comprises 14 residues. Germline V CDR1 and CDR2: ENHRY, SYGVKD. V gave up 4 bases and J gave up 3 bases; unmatched junction bases: 5. For the CDR3, the DNA is TGTGCCATCAGTGGGGGGACAGGCGACTACGAGCAGTACTTC. Protein: CAISGGTGDYEQYF.

This clonotype came up many times. This sequence joins TRBV5-1 and TRBJ2-1; 7 positions match TRBD1. The CDR3 loop spans 15 amino acids. Per germline, CDR1 SGHRS and CDR2 YFSETQ. The junction had 8 bases not matched to a gene; V was cut back by 4 bases and J by 4 bases. DNA of the CDR3: TGCGCCAGCAGCAAGACAGGGTTCCCATACAATGAGCAGTTCTTC. It encodes CASSKTGFPYNEQFF.

This clonotype has a count of ten or more. As DNA, the CDR3 is TGTGCCAGCAGCCTACTAGCCTCGCGCACAGATACGCAGTATTTT. This translates into CASSLLASRTDTQYF. The gene calls are TRBV7-2 and TRBJ2-3; tentatively, D is TRBD2 (6 bases). CDR3 length: 15 residues. From germline, CDR1 is SGHTA and CDR2 FQGNSA. Deletions cut 5 bases from V and 1 base from J, with 13 bases between. Together with reference TRBV7-2 and TRBJ2-3, the CDR3 gives the full variable domain: GAGVSQSPSNKVTEKGKDVELRCDPISGHTALYWYRQSLGQGLEFLIYFQGNSAPDKSGLPSDRFSAERTGGSVSTLTIQRTQQEDSAVYLCASSLLASRTDTQYFGPGTRLTVL.

This clonotype has just a few counts. The chain is built from TRBV5-4 and TRBJ2-1; no clear D gene. CDR1 SGHNT and CDR2 YYREEE come from the germline V gene (reference sequence). The CDR3 runs 12 residues. V was clipped by 4 bases and J by 9 bases, with 11 bases between them. The CDR3 reads CASSQVVGEQFF. CDR3 sequence (DNA): TGTGCCAGCAGCCAAGTGGTTGGTGAGCAGTTCTTC.

Notes on this clonotype: Since a far larger clone is one base different, this is likely a read error. The rearrangement uses TRBV7-8 and TRBJ2-7, with 14 bases identical to TRBD2. V shed 5 bases and J 7 bases; nucleotides not matched to a gene: 19. The CDR3 length is 19 residues. CDR1 SGHVS and CDR2 FQNEAQ come from the germline V gene. The CDR3 nucleotides are TGTGCCAGCAGCATAGGGACTAGCGGGAGCGCAGTCCGCTACAATGAGCAGTACTTC. It translates to CASSIGTSGSAVRYNEQYF.